A selection of T cell receptor beta chains follows, all from one sample in a study of blood T cell repertoires in COVID-19. Assay: immunoSEQ multiplex PCR; the TCRdb copy retains only in-frame clones and omits some. The sample has about 160,000 clones; approximately 80% are singletons. The specimen was peripheral blood. The receptor source for this set is a man aged 60 to 75 with acute or convalescent COVID-19. The CDR3 runs from the conserved cysteine through the conserved F or W. The D gene is left open where the match is weak. Part of the rows lack a size; the others show once, few, many or a class for expanded clones.

D gene: -
J gene: TRBJ1-1
V gene: TRBV7-3
clone size: -
CDR3 DNA: TGTGCCAGCTCCAGGCACCTGAACACTGAAGCTTTCTTT
CDR3 protein: CASSRHLNTEAFF

D gene: -
J gene: TRBJ2-2
V gene: TRBV28
clone size: -
CDR3 DNA: TGTGCCAGCAGTTTACATAGCCCTGGCACCGGGGAGCTGTTTTTT
CDR3 protein: CASSLHSPGTGELFF

D gene: TRBD1
J gene: TRBJ2-3
V gene: TRBV10-3
clone size: -
CDR3 DNA: TGTGCCATCAGTGAGTCTCCGACAGGGTCCGGCACAGATACGCAGTATTTT
CDR3 protein: CAISESPTGSGTDTQYF

D gene: -
J gene: TRBJ1-5
V gene: TRBV12-3/TRBV12-4
clone size: -
CDR3 DNA: TGTGCCAGCAGCCTCGCAGGGAATCAGCCCCAGCATTTT
CDR3 protein: CASSLAGNQPQHF

D gene: -
J gene: TRBJ1-6
V gene: TRBV14
clone size: -
CDR3 DNA: TGTGCCAGCAGCCAAGTCAGGGAAGCACCCCTCCACTTT
CDR3 protein: CASSQVREAPLHF

D gene: -
J gene: TRBJ2-7
V gene: TRBV24-1
clone size: -
CDR3 DNA: TGTGCCACCAGTGACCCCGGGACAGGACTAGGGCAGTACTTC
CDR3 protein: CATSDPGTGLGQYF

D gene: TRBD1
J gene: TRBJ2-2
V gene: TRBV4-1
clone size: -
CDR3 DNA: TGCGCCAGCAGCCGCACAGGGGGCGCGAACACCGGGGAGCTGTTTTTT
CDR3 protein: CASSRTGGANTGELFF

D gene: TRBD2
J gene: TRBJ2-5
V gene: TRBV30
clone size: -
CDR3 DNA: TGTGCCTGGAGTGTAATAGCGGGGGTTGAGACCCAGTACTTC
CDR3 protein: CAWSVIAGVETQYF

D gene: -
J gene: TRBJ2-5
V gene: TRBV18
clone size: -
CDR3 DNA: TGTGCCAGCTCACCACTTACAGGAGGGGAGACCCAGTACTTC
CDR3 protein: CASSPLTGGETQYF

D gene: -
J gene: TRBJ2-3
V gene: TRBV4-1
clone size: once
CDR3 DNA: TGCGCCAGCAGCCGCGAGGTGGATACGCAGTATTTT
CDR3 protein: CASSREVDTQYF

D gene: TRBD2
J gene: TRBJ2-7
V gene: TRBV7-2
clone size: few
CDR3 DNA: TGTGCCAGCAGCTTTTACGGGGGGGCCTCCTACGAGCAGTACTTC
CDR3 protein: CASSFYGGASYEQYF

D gene: TRBD1
J gene: TRBJ2-7
V gene: TRBV4-1
clone size: -
CDR3 DNA: TGCGCCAGCAGCCTAAGACAGGGTAGCAACGAGCAGTACTTC
CDR3 protein: CASSLRQGSNEQYF

D gene: TRBD2
J gene: TRBJ2-1
V gene: TRBV24-1
clone size: once
CDR3 DNA: TGTGCCACCAGTGCCGGAGGGAAAGCGGGGGACAATGAGCAGTTCTTC
CDR3 protein: CATSAGGKAGDNEQFF

D gene: -
J gene: TRBJ2-1
V gene: TRBV9
clone size: -
CDR3 DNA: TGTGCCAGCAGCGAAACGATTAGCAGTGAGCAGTTCTTC
CDR3 protein: CASSETISSEQFF

D gene: TRBD1
J gene: TRBJ1-5
V gene: TRBV28
clone size: -
CDR3 DNA: TGTGCCAGCAGTAAAACAGGGGGCATAGGGCAGCCCCAGCATTTT
CDR3 protein: CASSKTGGIGQPQHF

D gene: -
J gene: TRBJ2-3
V gene: TRBV30
clone size: -
CDR3 DNA: TGTGCCTGGAGTGTACAAGCGATAGATACGCAGTATTTT
CDR3 protein: CAWSVQAIDTQYF

D gene: -
J gene: TRBJ2-7
V gene: TRBV5-1
clone size: -
CDR3 DNA: TGCGCCAGCAGCCCCGGCTACAGCTCCTACGAGCAGTACTTC
CDR3 protein: CASSPGYSSYEQYF

D gene: -
J gene: TRBJ1-6
V gene: TRBV19
clone size: -
CDR3 DNA: TGTGCCAGTACCCATGGGGGACAAGGCCGGAGATCCCTCCACTTT
CDR3 protein: CASTHGGQGRRSLHF

D gene: TRBD1
J gene: TRBJ2-5
V gene: TRBV11-3
clone size: -
CDR3 DNA: TGTGCCAGCAGCCTCTTGGGACAGGCCCAAGAGACCCAGTACTTC
CDR3 protein: CASSLLGQAQETQYF

D gene: TRBD1
J gene: TRBJ1-1
V gene: TRBV4-1
clone size: -
CDR3 DNA: TGCGCCAGCAGCCCACGAGACAGGGGGGGCACTGAAGCTTTCTTT
CDR3 protein: CASSPRDRGGTEAFF

D gene: -
J gene: TRBJ1-1
V gene: TRBV3-1/TRBV3-2
clone size: few
CDR3 DNA: TGTGCCAGCAGCGCTGCGGGGGGCACTGAAGCTTTCTTT
CDR3 protein: CASSAAGGTEAFF

D gene: TRBD2
J gene: TRBJ2-7
V gene: TRBV11-2
clone size: -
CDR3 DNA: TGTGCCAGCAGCTTAGAGAACGGGGGGGCTTTAAAGCAGTACTTC
CDR3 protein: CASSLENGGALKQYF

D gene: -
J gene: TRBJ1-5
V gene: TRBV27
clone size: -
CDR3 DNA: TGTGCCAGCAGTCCGAGGACTTCCCTATGGCTCAATCAGCCCCAGCATTTT
CDR3 protein: CASSPRTSLWLNQPQHF

D gene: -
J gene: TRBJ1-2
V gene: TRBV27
clone size: -
CDR3 DNA: TGTGCCAGCAGTTTAAGGCGGCCCCTCTATGGCTACACCTTC
CDR3 protein: CASSLRRPLYGYTF

D gene: TRBD1
J gene: TRBJ1-3
V gene: TRBV5-1
clone size: -
CDR3 DNA: TGCGCCAGCAGCTTGGGGCAGGGGGAGGACACCATATATTTT
CDR3 protein: CASSLGQGEDTIYF

D gene: -
J gene: TRBJ2-3
V gene: TRBV25-1
clone size: -
CDR3 DNA: TGTGCCAGCAGGATTGGGCGTCAGGTCACAGATACGCAGTATTTT
CDR3 protein: CASRIGRQVTDTQYF

D gene: -
J gene: TRBJ2-7
V gene: TRBV7-3
clone size: -
CDR3 DNA: TGTGCCAGCAGCGCTAACGGTAGGGGGATCTACGAGCAGTACTTC
CDR3 protein: CASSANGRGIYEQYF

D gene: TRBD1
J gene: TRBJ2-6
V gene: TRBV7-2
clone size: -
CDR3 DNA: TGTGCCAGCAGCTTACGTAACAGGGGGTACTCGGACGGGGCCAACGTCCTGACTTTC
CDR3 protein: CASSLRNRGYSDGANVLTF

D gene: -
J gene: TRBJ2-1
V gene: TRBV5-1
clone size: -
CDR3 DNA: TGCGCCAGCAGCTTGCAGAAAGACAATGAGCAGTTCTTC
CDR3 protein: CASSLQKDNEQFF

D gene: -
J gene: TRBJ1-2
V gene: TRBV24-1
clone size: once
CDR3 DNA: TGTGCCACCAGTGATCCTGACGGGCGGGGGCAGCATGGCTACACCTTC
CDR3 protein: CATSDPDGRGQHGYTF

D gene: -
J gene: TRBJ2-1
V gene: TRBV6-6
clone size: -
CDR3 DNA: TGTGCCAGCAGTTATCAGGGCAGCTCCTACAATGAGCAGTTCTTC
CDR3 protein: CASSYQGSSYNEQFF

D gene: -
J gene: TRBJ2-1
V gene: TRBV10-3
clone size: -
CDR3 DNA: TGTGCCATCAGTGACCTCGGGAACCTCCTGGGTGGGAATGAGCAGTTCTTC
CDR3 protein: CAISDLGNLLGGNEQFF

D gene: TRBD1
J gene: TRBJ1-6
V gene: TRBV5-4
clone size: -
CDR3 DNA: TGTGCCAGCAGCAAAACCGGGACAGGGACTTCACCCCTCCACTTT
CDR3 protein: CASSKTGTGTSPLHF

D gene: -
J gene: TRBJ2-5
V gene: TRBV2
clone size: few
CDR3 DNA: TGTGCCAGCAGGGACGGGGTGGAGGAGACCCAGTACTTC
CDR3 protein: CASRDGVEETQYF

D gene: -
J gene: TRBJ2-5
V gene: TRBV12-3/TRBV12-4
clone size: -
CDR3 DNA: TGTGCCAGCAGTTTGCGGCTAGTGGAGACCCAGTACTTC
CDR3 protein: CASSLRLVETQYF

D gene: -
J gene: TRBJ1-4
V gene: TRBV27
clone size: few
CDR3 DNA: TGTGCCAGCAGTCTGACAGGACCTAATGAAAAACTGTTTTTT
CDR3 protein: CASSLTGPNEKLFF

D gene: -
J gene: TRBJ1-1
V gene: TRBV5-1
clone size: -
CDR3 DNA: TGCGCCAGCAGCTTGGGGTCAGGTGGATACACTGAAGCTTTCTTT
CDR3 protein: CASSLGSGGYTEAFF

D gene: TRBD1
J gene: TRBJ2-1
V gene: TRBV14
clone size: many
CDR3 DNA: TGTGCCAGCAGCCAGATCCCGGGACAGGGAGACAATGAGCAGTTCTTC
CDR3 protein: CASSQIPGQGDNEQFF

D gene: -
J gene: TRBJ1-4
V gene: TRBV5-1
clone size: -
CDR3 DNA: TGCGCCAGCAGCTTATTCGGAGAGGATGAAAAACTGTTTTTT
CDR3 protein: CASSLFGEDEKLFF

D gene: -
J gene: TRBJ1-4
V gene: TRBV3-1/TRBV3-2
clone size: once
CDR3 DNA: TGTGCCAGCAGCCGACCCGGACTGGCAGAAGAAAAACTGTTTTTT
CDR3 protein: CASSRPGLAEEKLFF

D gene: -
J gene: TRBJ2-2
V gene: TRBV2
clone size: few
CDR3 DNA: TGTGCCAGCAGTGAAGGTAGCACCGCTGATACCGGGGAGCTGTTTTTT
CDR3 protein: CASSEGSTADTGELFF

D gene: TRBD1
J gene: TRBJ2-7
V gene: TRBV19
clone size: -
CDR3 DNA: TGTGCCAGTAGCGGGACAGGGGACACCTACGAGCAGTACTTC
CDR3 protein: CASSGTGDTYEQYF

D gene: -
J gene: TRBJ1-1
V gene: TRBV5-4
clone size: -
CDR3 DNA: TGTGCCAGCAGCTTGGAATACTGGTTCCCAGGCCTTTTGAACACTGAAGCTTTCTTT
CDR3 protein: CASSLEYWFPGLLNTEAFF

D gene: -
J gene: TRBJ1-5
V gene: TRBV6-5
clone size: -
CDR3 DNA: TGTGCCAGCAGCACCAGGGTCGGTAATCAGCCCCAGCATTTT
CDR3 protein: CASSTRVGNQPQHF

D gene: -
J gene: TRBJ1-2
V gene: TRBV27
clone size: -
CDR3 DNA: TGTGCCAGCAGTCCGTCATGGGCTGACTATGGCTACACCTTC
CDR3 protein: CASSPSWADYGYTF

D gene: TRBD1
J gene: TRBJ1-2
V gene: TRBV30
clone size: -
CDR3 DNA: TGTGCCCACCTCCCGCCGGGACAGGGCTATGCAAGCTATGGCTACACCTTC
CDR3 protein: CAHLPPGQGYASYGYTF

D gene: TRBD1
J gene: TRBJ2-7
V gene: TRBV5-1
clone size: -
CDR3 DNA: TGCGCCAGCAGCTCAGTCGGGACAGGGACGGAGCAGTACTTC
CDR3 protein: CASSSVGTGTEQYF

D gene: -
J gene: TRBJ1-2
V gene: TRBV3-1/TRBV3-2
clone size: -
CDR3 DNA: TGTGCCAGCAGCCAGGGGAGAGCTAACTATGGCTACACCTTC
CDR3 protein: CASSQGRANYGYTF

D gene: -
J gene: TRBJ1-4
V gene: TRBV5-1
clone size: few
CDR3 DNA: TGCGCCAGCAGCTTGGCCCCAGGGGAAAAACTGTTTTTT
CDR3 protein: CASSLAPGEKLFF

D gene: -
J gene: TRBJ2-1
V gene: TRBV19
clone size: -
CDR3 DNA: TGTGCCAGTAGTACCGACGGGAGCTCCTACAATGAGCAGTTCTTC
CDR3 protein: CASSTDGSSYNEQFF

D gene: TRBD1
J gene: TRBJ2-3
V gene: TRBV29-1
clone size: -
CDR3 DNA: TGCAGCGTAGTAAAGCCGGGACAGTGGACAGATACGCAGTATTTT
CDR3 protein: CSVVKPGQWTDTQYF

D gene: -
J gene: TRBJ1-1
V gene: TRBV9
clone size: -
CDR3 DNA: TGTGCCAGCAGCGTCGGGGGGCTCACTGAAGCTTTCTTT
CDR3 protein: CASSVGGLTEAFF

D gene: -
J gene: TRBJ1-2
V gene: TRBV30
clone size: -
CDR3 DNA: TGTGCCTGGAGTCTCGACAGTACCTATGGCTACACCTTC
CDR3 protein: CAWSLDSTYGYTF

D gene: TRBD1
J gene: TRBJ1-1
V gene: TRBV18
clone size: -
CDR3 DNA: TGTGCCAGCTCACCAGAGACAGGGGGCACTGAAGCTTTCTTT
CDR3 protein: CASSPETGGTEAFF

D gene: TRBD1
J gene: TRBJ1-3
V gene: TRBV19
clone size: once
CDR3 DNA: TGTGCCAGTAGTATCCGGCCGGGACAGGGACGCGGAAACACCATATATTTT
CDR3 protein: CASSIRPGQGRGNTIYF